The 28 T cell receptor beta chains below all came from one sample that was sequenced in a study of response to subunit inactivated influenza vaccine. From the RT-PCR reads, TCRdb called clonotypes with MiXCR, one entry per CDR3 protein. This table has hundreds of thousands of distinct CDR3 sequences, around 14% appearing once. This material consisted of PBMCs from blood, taken 14 to 15 days before vaccination. These receptors all come from a man aged 50 or older who received an inactivated influenza vaccine.

This chain links TRBV10-3 with TRBJ2-2; D gene unclear. The length of the CDR3 is 16 residues. Germline V lookup: CDR1 ENHRY, CDR2 SYGVKD. The V end was cut by 3 bases, the J end by 0 bases, with 11 bases between. CDR3: CAISENTKTNTGELFF. The CDR3 coding sequence is TGTGCCATCAGTGAAAACACTAAGACGAACACCGGGGAGCTGTTTTTT.

V and J are TRBV12-3 or TRBV12-4 and TRBJ1-2; maybe TRBD1 (5 bases). This CDR3 has 16 residues. Deletions cut 5 bases from V and 2 bases from J, with 18 bases between. CDR3 bases: TGTGCCAGCAGTCCGTATTCGGCAGGGACGAACTATGGCTACACCTTC. As protein: CASSPYSAGTNYGYTF.

This clonotype was seen a few times. J is TRBJ2-3 and V is TRBV6-1, with D perhaps TRBD2 (6 bases). From germline, CDR1 is MNHNS and CDR2 SASEGT. CDR3 length: 16 amino acids. The V end lost 4 bases, the J end lost 6 bases, and 20 bases lay between the germline ends. The CDR3 nucleotides read TGTGCCAGCAGTGCGAACGTGGGGGGACTGTATGATACGCAGTATTTT. It yields the protein CASSANVGGLYDTQYF.

This clonotype was observed many times. The chain has TRBV7-2 and TRBJ2-1; a possible D gene is TRBD1 (6 bases). Germline V CDR1 and CDR2: SGHTA, FQGNSA. V lost 5 bases and J 6 bases, leaving 14 bases between the germline ends. CDR3 size: 14 residues. The CDR3 reads CASSQVLGANEQFF. The DNA for the CDR3 is TGTGCCAGCAGCCAGGTATTGGGGGCCAATGAGCAGTTCTTC.

The chain carries TRBV6-2 or TRBV6-3 and TRBJ1-5; 9 bases are shared with TRBD1. After removal of 6 bases from V and 7 bases from J, the junction contained 7 bases not matched to a gene. This CDR3 is 14 amino acids long. The germline V gene encodes CDR1 MNHEY and CDR2 SVGEGT. The CDR3 region is CASSRTGGGQPQHF. The CDR3 coding sequence is TGTGCCAGCAGCCGCACAGGGGGCGGACAGCCCCAGCATTTT.

This clonotype has only a few counts. The chain joins TRBV29-1 to TRBJ2-7, with 12 bases aligning to TRBD2. The CDR3 sequence is 12 residues long. CDR1 is SQVTM, CDR2 ANQGSEA, per germline. V gave up 7 bases and J gave up 3 bases; unmatched junction bases: 1. CDR3 in amino acids: CSATSGSYEQYF. The CDR3 nucleotides are TGCAGCGCGACTAGCGGGAGCTACGAGCAGTACTTC.

This clonotype was detected many times. The V gene is TRBV12-3 or TRBV12-4, the J gene TRBJ1-2, with 8 bases lining up with TRBD1. V was clipped by 2 bases and J by 5 bases; unmatched bases: 10. CDR3 length: 16 residues. For the CDR3, the DNA is TGTGCCAGCAGTTTATTACCCCAGACAGGGGATTATGGCTACACCTTC. It translates to CASSLLPQTGDYGYTF.

V gene TRBV20-1 combines with J gene TRBJ1-2, with 7 bases aligning to TRBD1. The CDR3 is made up of 12 amino acids. The J segment lost 8 bases and the V segment lost 1 base, leaving 4 bases of the junction unmatched. Germline V gene data show CDR1 as DFQATT and CDR2 as SNEGSKA (reference sequence). CDR3 region: CSARGQGRGYTF. DNA of the CDR3: TGCAGTGCTAGAGGACAGGGTCGAGGCTACACCTTC.

This clonotype has just a few counts. The gene calls are TRBV4-3 and TRBJ2-1; 10 positions agree with TRBD1. The V segment lost 5 bases and the J segment 6 bases; nucleotides outside the gene matches: 10. Looked up from germline, CDR1 is LGHNA and CDR2 is YSLEER. The CDR3 covers 16 residues. The CDR3 reads CASSRYGTGVGNEQFF. The CDR3 DNA is TGCGCCAGCAGCAGATACGGGACAGGGGTCGGCAATGAGCAGTTCTTC.

This chain joins TRBV7-8 and TRBJ2-1; D is possibly TRBD1 (6 bases). V was shortened by 2 bases and J by 4 bases, with 15 bases between the two germline ends. The CDR3 is made up of 16 amino acids. Germline-derived CDR1 and CDR2 are SGHVS and FQNEAQ. The CDR3 sequence: CASSLIRTEVYNEQFF. The CDR3 nucleotides are TGTGCCAGCAGCTTAATTCGGACAGAAGTTTACAATGAGCAGTTCTTC.

A few counts support this clonotype. The rearrangement links TRBV28 to TRBJ2-7, with TRBD1 as a possible D gene (6 bases). CDR3 length: 14 residues. CDR1 MDHEN and CDR2 SYDVKM come from the germline V gene. Trimming stripped 5 bases from V and 4 bases from J, with 15 bases between. For the CDR3, the DNA is TGTGCCAGCAGTCGCCCAGGGGAAAAGTACGAGCAGTACTTC. It is translated as CASSRPGEKYEQYF.

This clonotype was observed a handful of times. V usage is TRBV7-8 and J usage is TRBJ2-1; D ambiguous. V was pared by 3 bases and J by 2 bases, with 11 bases between. The CDR3 has 15 amino acids. Per the germline V gene, CDR1 is SGHVS and CDR2 is FQNEAQ. CDR3: CASSFRGSAYNEQFF. The DNA of the CDR3 is TGTGCCAGCAGCTTTCGAGGCTCGGCCTACAATGAGCAGTTCTTC. The entire variable domain, with the rest obtained from reference TRBV7-8 and TRBJ2-1, is as follows: GAGVSQSPRYKVAKRGQDVALRCDPISGHVSLFWYQQALGQGPEFLTYFQNEAQLDKSGLPSDRFFAERPEGSVSTLKIQRTQQEDSAVYLCASSFRGSAYNEQFFGPGTRLTVL.

In this sample, this clonotype turned up a few times. The genes are TRBV6-2 or TRBV6-3 and TRBJ2-1, with D perhaps given as TRBD1 or TRBD2 (5 bases each). Germline assignment: CDR1 MNHEY and CDR2 SVGEGT. This CDR3 region has 15 residues. The germline V and J ends were trimmed by 0 bases and 5 bases, with 11 bases remaining between them. This CDR3 is CASSYSGTANNEQFF. CDR3 DNA: TGTGCCAGCAGTTACTCAGGGACGGCCAACAATGAGCAGTTCTTC.

This clonotype was observed many times. The chain uses TRBV6-2 or TRBV6-3 and TRBJ1-5, with D unclear. Germline loops: CDR1 MNHEY, CDR2 SVGEGT. Trimming took off 6 bases at V and 7 bases at J, with 7 bases between the two ends. The CDR3 is 11 amino acids. The CDR3 DNA sequence: TGTGCCAGCAGCGATGGGCAGCCCCAGCATTTT. Encoded protein: CASSDGQPQHF.

This clonotype was seen ten or more times. The V gene is TRBV29-1, the J gene TRBJ2-1, with TRBD1 matching over 10 bases. V gave up 6 bases and J gave up 7 bases; unmatched junction bases: 9. This CDR3 spans 14 amino acids. In germline, CDR1 is SQVTM, CDR2 ANQGSEA. DNA of the CDR3: TGCAGCGTAGACCGACAGGGGGCGCGGAATGAGCAGTTCTTC. The encoded protein is CSVDRQGARNEQFF.

The gene calls are TRBV7-9 and TRBJ2-7; no firm D call. V lost 1 base to trimming and J lost 2 bases, with 18 bases between them. From germline, CDR1 is SEHNR and CDR2 FQNEAQ (reference sequence). This CDR3 is 17 amino acids long. The CDR3 nucleotides are TGTGCCAGCAGCTTAGTTTCATGGGCTAAAACCACCTACGAGCAGTACTTC. Its protein product is CASSLVSWAKTTYEQYF.

The chain recombines TRBV29-1 with TRBJ2-7, with 11 bases that match TRBD1. From germline, CDR1 is SQVTM and CDR2 ANQGSEA. The CDR3 sequence is 14 residues long. Unmatched junction bases numbered 4, after V lost 4 bases and J lost 2 bases. The CDR3 is CSVVRDRGTYEQYF. CDR3 nucleotides: TGCAGCGTTGTACGGGACAGGGGGACCTACGAGCAGTACTTC.

The chain joins TRBV3-1 to TRBJ2-7; D ambiguous. V was cut by 3 bases and J by 6 bases, with 18 bases left in between. Germline V lookup: CDR1 LGHDT, CDR2 YNNKEL (reference sequence). This CDR3 is built from 15 residues. CDR3 in DNA: TGTGCCAGCAGCCAGAGACGCGCGCTTGTAGCCGAGCAGTACTTC. Its translation: CASSQRRALVAEQYF.

In DNA, the CDR3 is TGTGCCAGCAGCCCTCCCGACCCAGGCCCCCACTATGGCTACACCTTC. Protein: CASSPPDPGPHYGYTF. The rearrangement links TRBV7-9 to TRBJ1-2; no definite D call. V shed 5 bases and J shed 3 bases, with 19 bases lying between them. Germline CDR1 reads SEHNR; CDR2 reads FQNEAQ (reference sequence). The CDR3 runs to 16 residues.

This clonotype was detected only a few times. V gene TRBV5-1 combines with J gene TRBJ1-2; no clear D gene. Germline loops: CDR1 SGHRS, CDR2 YFSETQ. V was pared by 4 bases and J by 0 bases, with 7 bases between. The CDR3 length is 13 residues. CDR3 residues: CASSPEANYGYTF. CDR3 nucleotides: TGCGCCAGCAGCCCGGAAGCTAACTATGGCTACACCTTC.

The chain combines TRBV20-1 with TRBJ2-3; tentatively, D is TRBD1 or TRBD2 (5 bases each). V was cut by 5 bases and J by 0 bases, with 9 bases left in between. Germline V lookup: CDR1 DFQATT, CDR2 SNEGSKA (reference sequence). This CDR3 contains 13 residues. CDR3 in DNA: TGCAGTGCTGGTGGGGACAGCACAGATACGCAGTATTTT. Amino acid sequence: CSAGGDSTDTQYF.

Ten or more counts support this clonotype. V gene TRBV5-1 combines with J gene TRBJ2-2; D not certain. The CDR3 totals 14 residues. Germline CDR1 and CDR2: SGHRS and YFSETQ. V lost 4 bases and J 6 bases, leaving 13 bases between the germline ends. CDR3 bases: TGCGCCAGCAGCCCGACGACTCACCCCGGGGAGCTGTTTTTT. The encoded protein is CASSPTTHPGELFF.

This clonotype was counted only a few times. The chain has TRBV7-9 and TRBJ1-1; the D is unclear. CDR3 length: 14 residues. CDR1 and CDR2 from the germline V gene are SEHNR and FQNEAQ (reference sequence). The V and J ends lost 1 base and 0 bases respectively, with 6 bases between them. The CDR3 region has the DNA TGTGCCAGCAGCTTAGGAAACGTGAACACTGAAGCTTTCTTT. Encoded protein: CASSLGNVNTEAFF.

This chain uses TRBV30 with TRBJ2-6; TRBD2 might be the D (6 bases). The germline V gene has CDR1 GTSNPN and CDR2 SVGIG (reference sequence). The CDR3 loop spans 16 amino acids. V was shortened by 0 bases and J by 1 base, with 10 bases between the two germline ends. For the CDR3, the DNA is TGTGCCTGGAGTGTAGTGGAGGGTTCTGGGGCCAACGTCCTGACTTTC. Amino acids: CAWSVVEGSGANVLTF.

V gene TRBV6-1 combines with J gene TRBJ2-3, with 10 bases that match TRBD2. CDR1 and CDR2 from the germline V gene are MNHNS and SASEGT. V lost 6 bases, J lost 4 bases, and 7 bases stayed unmatched. This CDR3 region has 15 residues. CDR3: CASRAAGGPADTQYF. CDR3 nucleotides: TGTGCCAGCAGAGCAGCGGGAGGGCCCGCAGATACGCAGTATTTT.

This clonotype was detected only a few times. V is TRBV28 and J is TRBJ1-1; 7 nucleotides line up with TRBD1. Unmatched junction bases numbered 17, after V lost 1 base and J lost 6 bases. Germline CDR1 MDHEN, CDR2 SYDVKM. CDR3 length equals 18 residues. Written as DNA, the CDR3 is TGTGCCAGCAGTTTATATGCTCATACAGGGGAGGCGACCGCTGAAGCTTTCTTT. Translated, it gives CASSLYAHTGEATAEAFF.

V and J are TRBV5-1 and TRBJ2-3; TRBD2 agrees at 9 bases. The V segment lost 0 bases and the J segment 1 base; nucleotides outside the gene matches: 6. The length of the CDR3 is 17 residues. CDR1 is SGHRS and CDR2 is YFSETQ in the germline V gene. The CDR3 spells CASSLVAGGPRTDTQYF. In DNA form, the CDR3 reads TGCGCCAGCAGCTTGGTGGCGGGGGGGCCCCGCACAGATACGCAGTATTTT. Supplemented by reference TRBV5-1 and TRBJ2-3, the full variable domain reads KAGVTQTPRYLIKTRGQQVTLSCSPISGHRSVSWYQQTPGQGLQFLFEYFSETQRNKGNFPGRFSGRQFSNSRSEMNVSTLELGDSALYLCASSLVAGGPRTDTQYFGPGTRLTVL.

The chain links TRBV29-1 to TRBJ2-7, with TRBD1 identical over 7 bases. J was trimmed by 9 bases and V by 4 bases; bases with no gene match: 15. Germline V lookup: CDR1 SQVTM, CDR2 ANQGSEA. The CDR3 spans 14 residues. The CDR3 region is CSVAEGAINVGQYF. The CDR3 DNA reads TGCAGCGTTGCTGAGGGGGCGATTAACGTGGGGCAGTACTTC.